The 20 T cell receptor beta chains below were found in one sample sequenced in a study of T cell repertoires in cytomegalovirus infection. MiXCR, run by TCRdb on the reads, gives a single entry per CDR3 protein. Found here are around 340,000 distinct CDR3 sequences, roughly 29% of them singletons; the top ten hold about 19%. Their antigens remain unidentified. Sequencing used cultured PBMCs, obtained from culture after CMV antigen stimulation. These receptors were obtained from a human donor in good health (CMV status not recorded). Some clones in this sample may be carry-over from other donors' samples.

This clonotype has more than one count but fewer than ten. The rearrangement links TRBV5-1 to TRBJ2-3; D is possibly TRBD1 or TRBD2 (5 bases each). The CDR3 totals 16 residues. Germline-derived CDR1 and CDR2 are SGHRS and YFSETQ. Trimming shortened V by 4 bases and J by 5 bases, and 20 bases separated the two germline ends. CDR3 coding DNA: TGCGCCAGCAGCCCTGGAACGGGCAGGGCGGGAGATACGCAGTATTTT. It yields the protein CASSPGTGRAGDTQYF.

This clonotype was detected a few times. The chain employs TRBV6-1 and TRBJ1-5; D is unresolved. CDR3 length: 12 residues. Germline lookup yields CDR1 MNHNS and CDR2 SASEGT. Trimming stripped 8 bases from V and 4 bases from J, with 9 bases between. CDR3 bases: TGTGCCAGCCAGGACCCTAATCAGCCCCAGCATTTT. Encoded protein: CASQDPNQPQHF.

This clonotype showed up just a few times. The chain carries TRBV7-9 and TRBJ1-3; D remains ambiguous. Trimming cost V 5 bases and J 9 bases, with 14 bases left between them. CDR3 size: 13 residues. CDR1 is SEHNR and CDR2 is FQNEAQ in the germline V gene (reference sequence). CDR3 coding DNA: TGTGCCAGCAGCAAAGACGGGCCCGTCACCATATATTTT. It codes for CASSKDGPVTIYF.

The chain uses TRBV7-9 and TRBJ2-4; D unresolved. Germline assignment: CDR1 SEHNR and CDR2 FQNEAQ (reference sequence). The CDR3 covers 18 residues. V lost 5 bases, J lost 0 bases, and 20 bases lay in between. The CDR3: CASSPSIGRSIAKNIQYF. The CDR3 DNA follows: TGTGCCAGCAGCCCCAGCATTGGCAGGTCAATAGCCAAAAACATTCAGTACTTC.

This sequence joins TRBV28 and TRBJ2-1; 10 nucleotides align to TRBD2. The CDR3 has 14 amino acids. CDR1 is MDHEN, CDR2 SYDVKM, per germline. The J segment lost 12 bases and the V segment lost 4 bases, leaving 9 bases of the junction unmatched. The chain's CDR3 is CASSYSSGRRGQFF. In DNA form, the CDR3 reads TGTGCCAGCAGTTATAGTAGCGGGAGGCGGGGGCAGTTCTTC.

Written as DNA, the CDR3 is TGTGCCAGCAGCCCCCCCACAGATACGCAGTATTTT. Translating it yields CASSPPTDTQYF. The genes are TRBV11-2 and TRBJ2-3; D gene unclear. The CDR3 sequence is 12 residues long. Germline V gene data show CDR1 as SGHAT and CDR2 as FQNNGV. V lost 5 bases and J 2 bases, leaving 5 bases between the germline ends.

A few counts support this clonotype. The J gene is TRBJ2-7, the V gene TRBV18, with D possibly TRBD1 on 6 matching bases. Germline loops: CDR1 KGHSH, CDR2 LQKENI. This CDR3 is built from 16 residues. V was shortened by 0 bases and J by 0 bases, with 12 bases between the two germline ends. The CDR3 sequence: CASSPPSRGSSYEQYF. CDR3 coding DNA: TGTGCCAGCTCACCACCGTCCAGGGGAAGCTCCTACGAGCAGTACTTC.

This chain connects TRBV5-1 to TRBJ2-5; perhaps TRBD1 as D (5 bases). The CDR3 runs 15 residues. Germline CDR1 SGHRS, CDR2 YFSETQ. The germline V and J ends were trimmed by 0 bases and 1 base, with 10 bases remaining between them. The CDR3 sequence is CASSLEGRSQETQYF. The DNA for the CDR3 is TGCGCCAGCAGCTTGGAGGGGCGGAGCCAAGAGACCCAGTACTTC. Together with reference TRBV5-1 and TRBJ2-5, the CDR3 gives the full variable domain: KAGVTQTPRYLIKTRGQQVTLSCSPISGHRSVSWYQQTPGQGLQFLFEYFSETQRNKGNFPGRFSGRQFSNSRSEMNVSTLELGDSALYLCASSLEGRSQETQYFGPGTRLLVL.

CDR3 nucleotides: TGTGCCAGCAGCTTCCCGACCTATGGCTACACCTTC. This encodes CASSFPTYGYTF. V and J are TRBV7-9 and TRBJ1-2; D is unresolved. Germline loops: CDR1 SEHNR, CDR2 FQNEAQ (reference sequence). V lost 3 bases, J lost 4 bases, and 6 bases lay in between. This CDR3 is 12 amino acids long.

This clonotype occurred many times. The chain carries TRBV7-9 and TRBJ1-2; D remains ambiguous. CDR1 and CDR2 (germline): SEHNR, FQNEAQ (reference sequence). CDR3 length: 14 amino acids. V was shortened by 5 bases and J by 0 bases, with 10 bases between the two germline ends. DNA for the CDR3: TGTGCCAGCAGCCCTGACACCTCTAACTATGGCTACACCTTC. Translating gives CASSPDTSNYGYTF.

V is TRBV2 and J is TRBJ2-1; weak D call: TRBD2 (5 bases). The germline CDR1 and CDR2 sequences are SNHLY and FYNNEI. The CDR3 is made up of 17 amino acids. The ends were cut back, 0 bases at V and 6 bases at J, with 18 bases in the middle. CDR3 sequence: CASSEALFGERPNEQFF. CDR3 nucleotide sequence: TGTGCCAGCAGTGAAGCGCTTTTTGGGGAGCGTCCCAATGAGCAGTTCTTC.

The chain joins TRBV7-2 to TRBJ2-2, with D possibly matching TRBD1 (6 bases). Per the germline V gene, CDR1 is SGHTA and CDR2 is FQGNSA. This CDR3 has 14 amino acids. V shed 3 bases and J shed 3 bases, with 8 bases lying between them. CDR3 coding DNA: TGTGCCAGCAGCTTCAGGGGTTACACCGGGGAGCTGTTTTTT. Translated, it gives CASSFRGYTGELFF.

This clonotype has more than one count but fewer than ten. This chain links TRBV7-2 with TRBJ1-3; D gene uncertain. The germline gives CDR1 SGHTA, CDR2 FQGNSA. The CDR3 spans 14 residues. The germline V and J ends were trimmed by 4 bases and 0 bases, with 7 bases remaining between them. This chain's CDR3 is CASSSDPSGNTIYF. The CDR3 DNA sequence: TGTGCCAGCAGCTCCGACCCCTCTGGAAACACCATATATTTT.

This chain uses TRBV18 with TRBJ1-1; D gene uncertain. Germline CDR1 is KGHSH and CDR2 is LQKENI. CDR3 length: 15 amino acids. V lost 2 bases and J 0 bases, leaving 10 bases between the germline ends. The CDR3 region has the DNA TGTGCCAGCTCACCAATAAACGCGGTGAACACTGAAGCTTTCTTT. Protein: CASSPINAVNTEAFF.

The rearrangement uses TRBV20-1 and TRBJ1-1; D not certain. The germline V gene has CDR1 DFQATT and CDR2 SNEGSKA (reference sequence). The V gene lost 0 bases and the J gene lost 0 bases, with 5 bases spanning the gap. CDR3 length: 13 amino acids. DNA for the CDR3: TGCAGTGCTAGAGATATGTTGAACACTGAAGCTTTCTTT. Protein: CSARDMLNTEAFF.

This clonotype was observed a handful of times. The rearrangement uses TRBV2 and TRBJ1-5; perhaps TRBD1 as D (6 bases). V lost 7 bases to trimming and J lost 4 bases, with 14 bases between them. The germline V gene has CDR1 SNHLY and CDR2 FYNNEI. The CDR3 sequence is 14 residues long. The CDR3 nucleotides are TGTGCCAGCAAGGGGGACAACAGTAATCAGCCCCAGCATTTT. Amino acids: CASKGDNSNQPQHF.

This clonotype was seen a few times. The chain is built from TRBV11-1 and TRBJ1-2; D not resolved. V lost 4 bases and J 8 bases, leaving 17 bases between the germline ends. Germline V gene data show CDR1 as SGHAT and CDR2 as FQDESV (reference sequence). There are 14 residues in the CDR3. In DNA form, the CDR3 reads TGTGCCAGCAGCTCAGGAGGAGGAATGGGAGGCTACACCTTC. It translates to CASSSGGGMGGYTF.

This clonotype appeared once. The DNA for the CDR3 is TGTGCCAGCAGCTCTGCAAGGGATCTTGGTAATTCACCCCTCCACTTT. It specifies CASSSARDLGNSPLHF. The rearrangement joins TRBV5-6 to TRBJ1-6; no clear D. Looked up from germline, CDR1 is SGHDT and CDR2 is YYEEEE. This CDR3 comprises 16 residues. V was cut by 3 bases and J by 6 bases, with 16 bases left in between.

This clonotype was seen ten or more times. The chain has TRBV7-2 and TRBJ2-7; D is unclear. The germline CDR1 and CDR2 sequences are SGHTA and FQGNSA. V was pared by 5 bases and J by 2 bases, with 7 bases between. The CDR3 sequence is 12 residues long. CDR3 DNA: TGTGCCAGCAGCCCGGAACCCTACGAGCAGTACTTC. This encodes CASSPEPYEQYF.

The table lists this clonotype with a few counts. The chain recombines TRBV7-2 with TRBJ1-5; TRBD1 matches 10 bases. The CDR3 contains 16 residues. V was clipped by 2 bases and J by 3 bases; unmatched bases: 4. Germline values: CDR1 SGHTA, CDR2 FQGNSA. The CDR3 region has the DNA TGTGCCAGCAGCTTACGGACAGGGGGGCCCAATCAGCCCCAGCATTTT. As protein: CASSLRTGGPNQPQHF. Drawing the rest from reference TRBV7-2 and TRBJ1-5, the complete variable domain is GAGVSQSPSNKVTEKGKDVELRCDPISGHTALYWYRQSLGQGLEFLIYFQGNSAPDKSGLPSDRFSAERTGGSVSTLTIQRTQQEDSAVYLCASSLRTGGPNQPQHFGDGTRLSIL.